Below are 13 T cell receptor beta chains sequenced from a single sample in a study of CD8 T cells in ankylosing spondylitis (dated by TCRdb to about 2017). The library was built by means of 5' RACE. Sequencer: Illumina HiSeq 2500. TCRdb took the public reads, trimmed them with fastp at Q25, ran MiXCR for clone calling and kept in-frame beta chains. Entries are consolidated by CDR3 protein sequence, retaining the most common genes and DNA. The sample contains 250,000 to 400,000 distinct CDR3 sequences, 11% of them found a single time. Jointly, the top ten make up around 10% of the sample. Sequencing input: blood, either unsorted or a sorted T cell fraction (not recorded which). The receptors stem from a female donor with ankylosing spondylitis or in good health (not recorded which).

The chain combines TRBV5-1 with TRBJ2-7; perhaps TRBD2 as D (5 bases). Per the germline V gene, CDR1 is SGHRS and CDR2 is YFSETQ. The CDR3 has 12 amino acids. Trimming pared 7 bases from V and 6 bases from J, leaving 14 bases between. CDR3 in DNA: TGCGCCAGCTCTCAACTCGGACTCGAGCAGTACTTC. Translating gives CASSQLGLEQYF.

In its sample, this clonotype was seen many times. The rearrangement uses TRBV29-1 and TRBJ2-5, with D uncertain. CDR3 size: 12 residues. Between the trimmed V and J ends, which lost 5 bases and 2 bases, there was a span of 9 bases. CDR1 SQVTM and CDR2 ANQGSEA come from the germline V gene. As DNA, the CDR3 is TGCAGCGTTTCCACGGAACAAGAGACCCAGTACTTC. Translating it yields CSVSTEQETQYF.

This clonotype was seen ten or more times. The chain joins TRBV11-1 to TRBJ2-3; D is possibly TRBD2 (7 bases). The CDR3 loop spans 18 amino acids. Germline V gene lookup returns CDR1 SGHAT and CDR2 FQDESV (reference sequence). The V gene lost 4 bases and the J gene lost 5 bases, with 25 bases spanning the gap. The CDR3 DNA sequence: TGTGCCAGCAGCTCCCCTCCTGAGGGGGGGGGCTCAGGAGATACGCAGTATTTT. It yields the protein CASSSPPEGGGSGDTQYF.

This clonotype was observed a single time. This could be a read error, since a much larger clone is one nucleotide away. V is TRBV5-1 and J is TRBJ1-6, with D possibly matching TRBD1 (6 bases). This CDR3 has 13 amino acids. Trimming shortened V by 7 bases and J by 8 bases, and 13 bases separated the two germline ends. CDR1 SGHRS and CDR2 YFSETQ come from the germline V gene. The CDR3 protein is CASGKGDYSPLHF. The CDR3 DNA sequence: TGCGCCAGCGGAAAGGGGGACTATTCACCCCTCCACTTT.

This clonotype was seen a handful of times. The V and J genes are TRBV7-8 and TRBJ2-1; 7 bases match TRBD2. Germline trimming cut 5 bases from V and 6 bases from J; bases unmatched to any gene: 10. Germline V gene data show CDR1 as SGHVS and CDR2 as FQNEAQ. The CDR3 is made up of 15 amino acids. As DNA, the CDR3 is TGTGCCAGCAGCCTCGGTGCGGGAGATGTCAATGAGCAGTTCTTC. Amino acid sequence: CASSLGAGDVNEQFF.

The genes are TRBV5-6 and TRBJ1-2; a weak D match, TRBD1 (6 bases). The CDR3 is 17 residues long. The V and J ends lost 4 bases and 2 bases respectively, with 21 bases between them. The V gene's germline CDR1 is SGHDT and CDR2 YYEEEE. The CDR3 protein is CASSRGDTVTVNYGYTF. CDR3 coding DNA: TGTGCCAGCAGCCGGGGGGACACAGTTACAGTGAACTATGGCTACACCTTC.

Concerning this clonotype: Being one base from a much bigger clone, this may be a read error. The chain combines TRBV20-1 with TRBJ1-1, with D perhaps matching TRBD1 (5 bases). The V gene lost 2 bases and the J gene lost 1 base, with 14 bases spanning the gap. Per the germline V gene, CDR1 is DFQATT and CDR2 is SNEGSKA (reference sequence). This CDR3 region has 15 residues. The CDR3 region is CSARSAGTPNTEAFF. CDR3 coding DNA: TGCAGTGCTAGATCCGCCGGGACGCCGAACACTGAAGCTTTCTTT.

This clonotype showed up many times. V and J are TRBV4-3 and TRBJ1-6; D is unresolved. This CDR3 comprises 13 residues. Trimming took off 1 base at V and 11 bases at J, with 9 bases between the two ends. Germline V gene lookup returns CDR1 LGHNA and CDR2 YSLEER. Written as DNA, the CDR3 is TGCGCCAGCAGCCAAGTTATTGAACCACCCCTCCACTTT. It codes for CASSQVIEPPLHF.

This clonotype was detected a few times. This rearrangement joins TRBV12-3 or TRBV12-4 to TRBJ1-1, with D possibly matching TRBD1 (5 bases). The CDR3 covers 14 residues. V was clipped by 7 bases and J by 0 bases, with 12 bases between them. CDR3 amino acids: CASKPGRMNTEAFF. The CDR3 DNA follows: TGTGCCAGCAAACCGGGACGGATGAACACTGAAGCTTTCTTT.

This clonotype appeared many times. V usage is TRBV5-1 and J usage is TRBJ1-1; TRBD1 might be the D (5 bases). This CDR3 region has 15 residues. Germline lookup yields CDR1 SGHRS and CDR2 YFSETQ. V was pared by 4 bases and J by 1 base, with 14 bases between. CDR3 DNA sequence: TGCGCCAGCAGCCGGGAGGGGCGGGGGAACACTGAAGCTTTCTTT. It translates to CASSREGRGNTEAFF. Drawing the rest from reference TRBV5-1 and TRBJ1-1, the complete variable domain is KAGVTQTPRYLIKTRGQQVTLSCSPISGHRSVSWYQQTPGQGLQFLFEYFSETQRNKGNFPGRFSGRQFSNSRSEMNVSTLELGDSALYLCASSREGRGNTEAFFGQGTRLTVV.

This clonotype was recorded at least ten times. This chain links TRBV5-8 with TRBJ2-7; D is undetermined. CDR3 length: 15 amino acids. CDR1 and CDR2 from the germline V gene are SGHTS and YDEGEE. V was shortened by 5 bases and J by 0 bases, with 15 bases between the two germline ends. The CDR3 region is CASRLGAVVSYEQYF. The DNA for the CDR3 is TGTGCCAGCAGGCTCGGAGCTGTTGTCTCCTACGAGCAGTACTTC.

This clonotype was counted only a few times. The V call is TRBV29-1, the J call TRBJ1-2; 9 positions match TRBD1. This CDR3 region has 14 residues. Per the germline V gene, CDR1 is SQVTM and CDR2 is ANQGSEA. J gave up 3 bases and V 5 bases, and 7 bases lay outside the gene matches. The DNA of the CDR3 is TGCAGCGTTAGGGACAGGGACTACCACTATGGCTACACCTTC. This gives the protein CSVRDRDYHYGYTF.

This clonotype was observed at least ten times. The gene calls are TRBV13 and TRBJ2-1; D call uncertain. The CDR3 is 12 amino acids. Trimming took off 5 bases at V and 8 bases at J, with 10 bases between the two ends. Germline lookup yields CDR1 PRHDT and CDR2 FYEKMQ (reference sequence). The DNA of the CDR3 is TGTGCCAGCAGCCAAGCCTCGGATGAGCAGTTCTTC. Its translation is CASSQASDEQFF.